The T cell receptor (beta chain) under discussion was sequenced for a study of somatic mutations in cytotoxic T cells in rheumatoid arthritis. Study conclusions and caveats: Increasing age coincided with elevated CD8+ clonality among rheumatoid arthritis patients, though not among healthy controls.

As originally analysed: Published virus-specific TCRB sequences were rarely matched by patient CD8+ clones larger than 1%. The repertoire was sequenced with immunoSEQ multiplex PCR; TCRdb's copy has only in-frame clones and lacks some. V and J calls plus clone size are reproduced from that table; the DNA served to infer D and trimming. The repertoire has almost 7,500 clones, 70% to 80% of them found once; the top ten carry about 16%. Worth noting for this clone: The target antigen is unknown.

CDR3 length: 13 amino acids. Germline-derived CDR1 and CDR2 are PRHDT and FYEKMQ (reference sequence). V lost 5 bases, J lost 6 bases, and 14 bases lay in between. Positively selected by magnetic beads, CD4+ and CD8+ cells were purity-checked by flow cytometry. The clonotype was recovered from an adult with rheumatoid arthritis. The chain employs TRBV13 and TRBJ2-7; D may be TRBD2 (6 bases). The specimen was CD8+ T cells sorted from blood. The CDR3 nucleotides read TGTGCCAGCAGCCCCAGTCCCGGGAGCGAGCAGTACTTC. Its protein is CASSPSPGSEQYF.